The 8 T cell receptor beta chains given below trace back to one sample, sequenced in a study of blood T cell repertoires in COVID-19. Measured with immunoSEQ multiplex PCR; TCRdb has only the in-frame clones, and not every one. The repertoire holds 95,000 to 150,000 clones, with about 80% as singletons. Sequenced material: peripheral blood. These receptors were obtained from a human donor in a cohort sampled during active COVID-19.

The chain joins TRBV7-9 to TRBJ2-7, with TRBD1 identical over 11 bases. V gave up 3 bases and J gave up 3 bases; unmatched junction bases: 1. CDR1 and CDR2 (germline): SEHNR, FQNEAQ (reference sequence). The CDR3 runs 14 residues. For the CDR3, the DNA is TGTGCCAGCAGCTTGGACAGGGGGCGCTACGAGCAGTACTTC. It yields the protein CASSLDRGRYEQYF.

The chain links TRBV2 to TRBJ1-2; no reliable D call. Looked up from germline, CDR1 is SNHLY and CDR2 is FYNNEI. This CDR3 region has 13 residues. Between the trimmed V and J ends, which lost 5 bases and 7 bases, there was a span of 14 bases. The chain's CDR3 is CASSRAGLGGYTF. The CDR3 DNA follows: TGTGCCAGCAGTCGCGCCGGACTGGGTGGCTACACCTTC.

V is TRBV27 and J is TRBJ2-1; D might be TRBD2 (6 bases). The germline V and J ends were trimmed by 4 bases and 2 bases, with 18 bases remaining between them. CDR3 length: 17 amino acids. Germline CDR1 reads MNHEY; CDR2 reads SMNVEV (reference sequence). CDR3: CASSSPRDQRAYNEQFF. The CDR3 bases are TGTGCCAGCAGTTCCCCTCGGGACCAGCGGGCCTACAATGAGCAGTTCTTC.

V is TRBV18 and J is TRBJ2-5, with D perhaps TRBD1 (6 bases). The CDR3 extends over 13 amino acids. In germline, CDR1 is KGHSH, CDR2 LQKENI. Trimming cost V 2 bases and J 5 bases, with 9 bases left between them. The CDR3, as DNA: TGTGCCAGCTCACCAGGGGGCGGCGAGACCCAGTACTTC. Translated: CASSPGGGETQYF.

This clone was observed a handful of times. The V and J genes are TRBV5-1 and TRBJ2-2; possible D gene TRBD1, 6 bases. The germline gives CDR1 SGHRS, CDR2 YFSETQ. The CDR3 sequence is 15 residues long. The V end lost 4 bases, the J end lost 0 bases, and 10 bases lay between the germline ends. The CDR3: CASSITGSNTGELFF. CDR3 sequence (DNA): TGCGCCAGCAGCATAACAGGGTCGAACACCGGGGAGCTGTTTTTT. Variable domain in full (rest from reference TRBV5-1 and TRBJ2-2): KAGVTQTPRYLIKTRGQQVTLSCSPISGHRSVSWYQQTPGQGLQFLFEYFSETQRNKGNFPGRFSGRQFSNSRSEMNVSTLELGDSALYLCASSITGSNTGELFFGEGSRLTVL.

CDR3 DNA: TGTGCCAGCAGCGTAGGCGCGCATACCTCTGGAAACACCATATATTTT. This gives the protein CASSVGAHTSGNTIYF. This chain uses TRBV9 with TRBJ1-3; unclear D gene. The CDR3 covers 16 residues. CDR1 SGDLS and CDR2 YYNGEE come from the germline V gene. V lost 0 bases to trimming and J lost 0 bases, with 10 bases between them.

This chain connects TRBV27 to TRBJ2-1, with D tentatively TRBD2 (5 bases). The CDR3 length is 16 residues. V was cut by 6 bases and J by 5 bases, with 20 bases left in between. Germline V gene lookup returns CDR1 MNHEY and CDR2 SMNVEV (reference sequence). This chain's CDR3 is CASSQRVTRAHNEQFF. In DNA, the CDR3 is TGTGCCAGCAGCCAAAGGGTAACGCGGGCCCACAATGAGCAGTTCTTC.

This chain connects TRBV11-2 to TRBJ1-2; no definite D call. CDR1 is SGHAT and CDR2 is FQNNGV in the germline V gene. The ends were cut back, 3 bases at V and 2 bases at J, with 4 bases in the middle. This CDR3 comprises 12 residues. The CDR3 nucleotides read TGTGCCAGCAGCTTGAGAAACTATGGCTACACCTTC. This gives the protein CASSLRNYGYTF.